This T cell receptor (beta chain) came from a study of blood T cell repertoires in COVID-19. Study in general: From T cells, B-cell-depleted T cells, or PBMCs came the material, which was cDNA or gDNA.

In the authors' methods: It was from reference gene primer amplification that nucleated cell counts were estimated. Clones were sequenced by immunoSEQ multiplex PCR, and TCRdb holds only the in-frame ones, with some missing. D and trimming were read from the DNA, whereas the V and J calls and clone size are those reported in that table. Of around 300,000 clones detected, over 70% appear once; the ten largest clones hold 5%. The V and J ends lost 4 bases and 5 bases, in that order; junction bases with no gene match: 3. The CDR3 is 14 residues long. Germline CDR1 SGHNT, CDR2 YYREEE (reference sequence). Ages ranged from about 18 to 89 years, with residence in fewer than 25 US areas.

The sample taken for sequencing was PBMCs or T cells enriched from blood (not recorded which). This clonotype originated in a man in his thirties or forties who had recovered from COVID-19. The rearrangement uses TRBV5-4 and TRBJ2-7; 13 nucleotides align to TRBD2. The CDR3 nucleotides are TGTGCCAGCAGCCTAGGACTAGCGGGGGACGAGCAGTACTTC. Protein product: CASSLGLAGDEQYF.